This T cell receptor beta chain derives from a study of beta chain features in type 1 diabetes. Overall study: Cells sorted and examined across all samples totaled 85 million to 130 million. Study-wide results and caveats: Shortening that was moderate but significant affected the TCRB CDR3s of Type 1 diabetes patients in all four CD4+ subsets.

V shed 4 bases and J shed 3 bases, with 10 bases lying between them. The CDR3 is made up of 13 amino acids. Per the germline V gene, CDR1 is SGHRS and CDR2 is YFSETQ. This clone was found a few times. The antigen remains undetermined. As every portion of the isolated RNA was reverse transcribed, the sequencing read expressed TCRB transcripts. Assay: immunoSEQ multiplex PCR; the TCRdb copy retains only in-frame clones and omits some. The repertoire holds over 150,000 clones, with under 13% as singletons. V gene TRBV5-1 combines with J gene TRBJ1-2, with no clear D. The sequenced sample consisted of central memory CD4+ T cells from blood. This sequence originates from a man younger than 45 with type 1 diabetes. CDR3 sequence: CASSPGGDYGYTF. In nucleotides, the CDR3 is TGCGCCAGCAGCCCTGGAGGCGACTATGGCTACACCTTC.